The entry below describes one T cell receptor (beta chain). Its antigen remains unknown. This sample stems from a study of cytomegalovirus exposure and HLA in healthy donors. Notes on the study in general: In an earlier analysis, most TCR beta V segments were productive about 90% or about 30% of the time. In a later analysis, at a false discovery rate of 0.05, approximately 16,000 TCR beta sequences matched HLA alleles.

The V gene's germline CDR1 is SGHVS and CDR2 FNYEAQ. Trimming cost V 5 bases and J 4 bases; bases outside gene matches: 7. This CDR3 is 15 amino acids long. Primers included in the PCR were 60 Vbeta and 13 Jbeta primers. The table came from immunoSEQ multiplex PCR; TCRdb's copy has only in-frame clones and leaves some out. The table includes some 140,000 clones, 70% to 80% detected once. The chain uses TRBV7-6 and TRBJ2-2; TRBD1 matches at 7 bases. Material: PBMCs. The sequence derives from a man aged 30 to 39 in good health and CMV-seronegative. The CDR3 sequence is CASSPQTGSTGELFF. DNA of the CDR3: TGTGCCAGCAGCCCACAGACAGGGTCCACCGGGGAGCTGTTTTTT.